What follows are 29 T cell receptor beta chains derived from one specimen sequenced in a study of cytomegalovirus exposure and HLA in healthy donors. The PCR had 60 Vbeta and 13 Jbeta primers. The repertoire was sequenced with immunoSEQ multiplex PCR; TCRdb's copy has only in-frame clones and lacks some. In the table there are around 210,000 clones, about 80% of which are singletons. Sequenced: PBMCs. The receptors shown here come from a woman in her thirties in good health and CMV-seronegative.

CDR3: CASSSPTSGTLYEQYF. In DNA, the CDR3 is TGTGCCAGCAGCAGCCCGACTAGCGGGACCCTCTACGAGCAGTACTTC. The genes are TRBV7-9 and TRBJ2-7; 11 nucleotides align to TRBD2. The CDR3 length is 16 residues. With 5 bases clipped from V and 3 bases from J, the junction kept 9 bases outside the gene matches. CDR1 is SEHNR and CDR2 is FQNEAQ in the germline V gene (reference sequence).

The chain links TRBV30 to TRBJ1-3; D remains ambiguous. This CDR3 contains 15 residues. Germline V lookup: CDR1 GTSNPN, CDR2 SVGIG (reference sequence). V lost 0 bases and J lost 0, with 9 bases in between. The chain's CDR3 is CAWSVLESSGNTIYF. CDR3 sequence (DNA): TGTGCCTGGAGTGTACTAGAGAGCTCTGGAAACACCATATATTTT.

This chain connects TRBV6-1 to TRBJ2-7; TRBD1 aligns across 7 bases. CDR1 is MNHNS and CDR2 is SASEGT in the germline V gene. The CDR3 has 12 amino acids. V shed 8 bases and J 2 bases; nucleotides not matched to a gene: 3. This CDR3 reads CASRDSPYEQYF. In DNA, the CDR3 is TGTGCCAGCCGGGACAGCCCCTACGAGCAGTACTTC.

The chain couples TRBV19 to TRBJ1-1; D perhaps matches TRBD1 (5 bases). This CDR3 contains 15 residues. CDR1 LNHDA and CDR2 SQIVND come from the germline V gene (reference sequence). V was pared by 2 bases and J by 4 bases, with 14 bases between. As DNA, the CDR3 is TGTGCCAGTAGTATATTTGGGGACGGGGGCACTGAAGCTTTCTTT. Translated: CASSIFGDGGTEAFF.

The genes are TRBV21-1 and TRBJ2-5; no DNA check was done on the table's D call, TRBD2. TRBV21-1 is labeled a pseudogene. The CDR3 totals 14 residues. Here the CDR3 DNA reads TGTGCCAACCCGGAGACTAGCGGGGCAAGAGGGGCGTACTTC. It codes for CANPETSGARGAYF.

The chain joins TRBV7-9 to TRBJ2-7; no clear D. The CDR3 covers 13 residues. The germline V gene has CDR1 SEHNR and CDR2 FQNEAQ (reference sequence). Trimming removed 5 bases from V and 2 bases from J, with 10 bases in between. CDR3 region: CASSAGIPYEQYF. DNA of the CDR3: TGTGCCAGCAGCGCAGGAATCCCCTACGAGCAGTACTTC.

The V call is TRBV4-1, the J call TRBJ2-7; maybe TRBD2 (6 bases). Per the germline V gene, CDR1 is MGHRA and CDR2 is YSYEKL. The V gene lost 4 bases and the J gene lost 3 bases, with 10 bases spanning the gap. The CDR3 length is 13 residues. The CDR3 DNA follows: TGCGCCAGCAGCCTCAGGACTAACTACGAGCAGTACTTC. It is translated as CASSLRTNYEQYF.

V usage is TRBV29-1 and J usage is TRBJ1-6; TRBD1 matches 7 bases. V lost 7 bases to trimming and J lost 3 bases; unmatched junction nucleotides: 3. The germline V gene encodes CDR1 SQVTM and CDR2 ANQGSEA. The CDR3 is made up of 13 amino acids. DNA for the CDR3: TGCAGCGCTGGACAGGACTATAATTCACCCCTCCACTTT. This codes for CSAGQDYNSPLHF.

This clone appeared once. This chain joins TRBV1 and TRBJ2-7; the table's D gene call, TRBD2, was not cross checked with the DNA. TRBV1 is assigned pseudogene status. The CDR3 length is 15 residues. The CDR3 region is CTSSQGGRATYEQYF. The CDR3 DNA sequence: TGCACCAGCAGCCAAGGGGGGAGGGCCACGTACGAGCAGTACTTC.

This clone has only a few counts. This chain joins TRBV30 and TRBJ2-2; 12 nucleotides match TRBD2. J was trimmed by 7 bases and V by 5 bases; bases with no gene match: 5. This CDR3 is built from 14 residues. CDR1 is GTSNPN, CDR2 SVGIG, per germline (reference sequence). CDR3 coding DNA: TGTGCCTGGGTGACTAGCGGGAGCCTCGGGGAGCTGTTTTTT. Amino acid sequence: CAWVTSGSLGELFF. The whole variable domain, remainder taken from reference TRBV30 and TRBJ2-2, is SQTIHQWPATLVQPVGSPLSLECTVEGTSNPNLYWYRQAAGRGLQLLFYSVGIGQISSEVPQNLSASRPQDRQFILSSKKLLLSDSGFYLCAWVTSGSLGELFFGEGSRLTVL.

This rearrangement joins TRBV7-9 to TRBJ1-1; 8 bases match TRBD1. Losses at the gene ends were 2 bases for V and 4 bases for J; bases not matched to a gene: 15. CDR1 is SEHNR and CDR2 is FQNEAQ in the germline V gene (reference sequence). CDR3 length: 18 residues. Here the CDR3 reads CASSLTGGPGPSSTEAFF. The DNA of the CDR3 is TGTGCCAGCAGCTTAACAGGGGGGCCGGGACCCTCGTCCACTGAAGCTTTCTTT.

V usage is TRBV5-1 and J usage is TRBJ1-2, with D possibly matching TRBD1 (5 bases). The CDR3 loop spans 15 amino acids. Germline V gene sequence: CDR1 SGHRS, CDR2 YFSETQ. V gave up 0 bases and J gave up 0 bases, with 9 bases separating them. The CDR3 region is CASSLGQLTNYGYTF. The CDR3 DNA follows: TGCGCCAGCAGCTTGGGACAGTTAACTAACTATGGCTACACCTTC.

The chain joins TRBV5-6 to TRBJ2-7; the match to TRBD2 covers 8 bases. The CDR3 has 16 residues. Germline V gene data show CDR1 as SGHDT and CDR2 as YYEEEE. V was pared by 0 bases and J by 3 bases, with 8 bases of the junction left unmatched. CDR3 protein: CASSLGLAGGHYEQYF. The CDR3 DNA sequence: TGTGCCAGCAGCTTGGGGCTTGCGGGGGGCCACTACGAGCAGTACTTC.

The gene calls are TRBV28 and TRBJ1-4, with TRBD1 as a possible D gene (6 bases). Germline-derived CDR1 and CDR2 are MDHEN and SYDVKM. The CDR3 totals 14 residues. Between the trimmed V and J ends, which lost 5 bases and 7 bases, there was a span of 14 bases. CDR3 bases: TGTGCCAGCAGTCAGGACAGTATAGGTGAAAAACTGTTTTTT. Translated, it gives CASSQDSIGEKLFF.

V gene TRBV19 combines with J gene TRBJ1-1, with D perhaps matching TRBD1 (6 bases). Germline lookup yields CDR1 LNHDA and CDR2 SQIVND (reference sequence). There are 15 residues in the CDR3. The germline V and J ends were trimmed by 3 bases and 0 bases, with 11 bases remaining between them. The CDR3 DNA reads TGTGCCAGTAGTATCCGGGGGGCCTTGAACACTGAAGCTTTCTTT. It encodes CASSIRGALNTEAFF.

The CDR3 protein is CASSLEAGAGNTIYF. CDR3 DNA: TGTGCCAGCAGCTTGGAGGCCGGCGCGGGAAACACCATATATTTT. The chain has TRBV11-2 and TRBJ1-3; no firm D call. The CDR3 totals 15 residues. Germline V gene lookup returns CDR1 SGHAT and CDR2 FQNNGV. With 3 bases removed from V and 4 bases from J, the gap between germline ends came to 13 bases.

The chain carries TRBV27 and TRBJ2-3; no clear D. The length of the CDR3 is 12 residues. Germline CDR1 is MNHEY and CDR2 is SMNVEV (reference sequence). Between the trimmed V and J ends, which lost 8 bases and 8 bases, there was a span of 14 bases. CDR3: CASRSTRVTQYF. CDR3 DNA sequence: TGTGCCAGCCGCTCGACTCGGGTTACGCAGTATTTT.

The V call is TRBV7-8, the J call TRBJ1-2; D call uncertain. CDR3 length: 13 residues. Trimming cost V 0 bases and J 5 bases, with 7 bases left between them. Germline loops: CDR1 SGHVS, CDR2 FQNEAQ. This chain's CDR3 is CASSLAEEYGYTF. For the CDR3, the DNA is TGTGCCAGCAGCTTAGCTGAAGAGTATGGCTACACCTTC. Based on the CDR3 plus reference TRBV7-8 and TRBJ1-2, the full variable domain is GAGVSQSPRYKVAKRGQDVALRCDPISGHVSLFWYQQALGQGPEFLTYFQNEAQLDKSGLPSDRFFAERPEGSVSTLKIQRTQQEDSAVYLCASSLAEEYGYTFGSGTRLTVV.

This clone was seen a handful of times. The chain carries TRBV7-2 and TRBJ2-7; 7 nucleotides line up with TRBD1. The CDR3 has 14 amino acids. V gave up 3 bases and J gave up 9 bases; unmatched junction bases: 11. Germline CDR1 reads SGHTA; CDR2 reads FQGNSA. Here the CDR3 reads CASSFGYRGKGQYF. The DNA of the CDR3 is TGTGCCAGCAGCTTCGGCTACAGGGGTAAAGGGCAGTACTTC.

The chain employs TRBV29-1 and TRBJ1-1; D uncertain. The germline gives CDR1 SQVTM, CDR2 ANQGSEA. The CDR3 has 13 amino acids. V gave up 2 bases and J gave up 6 bases, with 13 bases separating them. CDR3 sequence: CSVEYRLGSEAFF. The CDR3 DNA sequence: TGCAGCGTTGAATACCGTCTGGGCTCTGAAGCTTTCTTT.

The V call is TRBV11-3, the J call TRBJ2-7; the match to TRBD2 covers 11 bases. CDR1 and CDR2 (germline): SGHNT, YENEEA. The junction had 4 bases not matched to a gene; V was cut back by 5 bases and J by 4 bases. CDR3 size: 14 residues. CDR3 nucleotide sequence: TGTGCCAGCAGCCCCGGGACTAGCGGATACGAGCAGTACTTC. Its protein product is CASSPGTSGYEQYF.

This clone appeared once. The chain has TRBV6-6 and TRBJ2-1; maybe TRBD2 (6 bases). CDR1 is MNHNY and CDR2 is SVGAGI in the germline V gene (reference sequence). Trimming removed 2 bases at V and 3 bases at J, with 11 bases between. The CDR3 covers 15 residues. The CDR3 bases are TGTGCCAGCAGTTACGCGGGGCCCAACTACAATGAGCAGTTCTTC. Amino acid sequence: CASSYAGPNYNEQFF.

Comments on this clone: Other nucleotide sequences from this sample produce the same CDR3. The chain combines TRBV19 with TRBJ2-2, with a tentative D call TRBD2 (5 bases). The germline V and J ends were trimmed by 3 bases and 1 base, with 9 bases remaining between them. CDR1 is LNHDA and CDR2 is SQIVND in the germline V gene (reference sequence). This CDR3 is built from 15 residues. CDR3 in DNA: TGTGCCAGTAGTATTTTTCGGGAGAACACCGGGGAGCTGTTTTTT. Its translation: CASSIFRENTGELFF. Supplemented by reference TRBV19 and TRBJ2-2, the full variable domain reads DGGITQSPKYLFRKEGQNVTLSCEQNLNHDAMYWYRQDPGQGLRLIYYSQIVNDFQKGDIAEGYSVSREKKESFPLTVTSAQKNPTAFYLCASSIFRENTGELFFGEGSRLTVL.

The rearrangement joins TRBV4-1 to TRBJ2-3, with TRBD2 matching over 7 bases. The CDR3 extends over 22 amino acids. Germline V lookup: CDR1 MGHRA, CDR2 YSYEKL. V was pared by 2 bases and J by 2 bases, with 25 bases of the junction left unmatched. The CDR3 DNA reads TGCGCCAGCAGCCAATCCTCGTCGCCTAGCGGTTATCTACGGGCCCACACAGATACGCAGTATTTT. It translates to CASSQSSSPSGYLRAHTDTQYF.

CDR3 protein: CASSDGAGQGFYEQYF. Written as DNA, the CDR3 is TGTGCCAGCAGTGACGGTGCGGGACAGGGGTTCTACGAGCAGTACTTC. The chain links TRBV6-4 to TRBJ2-7; 10 bases are shared with TRBD1. V was clipped by 2 bases and J by 3 bases; unmatched bases: 7. Germline loops: CDR1 MRHNA, CDR2 SNTAGT. This CDR3 region has 16 residues.

The J gene is TRBJ2-7, the V gene TRBV6-6; 7 bases are shared with TRBD2. Germline V gene lookup returns CDR1 MNHNY and CDR2 SVGAGI (reference sequence). V gave up 8 bases and J gave up 4 bases; unmatched junction bases: 5. CDR3 length: 12 residues. CDR3 sequence (DNA): TGTGCCAGCTTGGCGGGGGATTACGAGCAGTACTTC. Its translation is CASLAGDYEQYF.

The chain couples TRBV4-1 to TRBJ1-2, with 11 bases aligning to TRBD1. CDR1 and CDR2 (germline): MGHRA, YSYEKL. The V segment lost 5 bases and the J segment 5 bases; nucleotides outside the gene matches: 19. The CDR3 has 19 residues. The CDR3 DNA follows: TGCGCCAGCAGCACCATAATTCGGCCGGGACAGGGGGGCGGGTATGGCTACACCTTC. Amino acids: CASSTIIRPGQGGGYGYTF.

This clone was observed a handful of times. The chain combines TRBV19 with TRBJ1-2; 8 positions match TRBD1. Unmatched junction bases numbered 15, after V lost 5 bases and J lost 4 bases. Germline V gives CDR1 LNHDA, CDR2 SQIVND (reference sequence). The CDR3 totals 17 residues. The CDR3 spells CASSPLGQAVSLYGYTF. The CDR3 DNA sequence: TGTGCCAGTAGTCCATTGGGACAGGCGGTTTCCCTCTATGGCTACACCTTC.

The rearrangement joins TRBV4-1 to TRBJ2-7; D not resolved. This CDR3 is built from 14 residues. Germline CDR1 is MGHRA and CDR2 is YSYEKL. Trimming pared 1 base from V and 3 bases from J, leaving 10 bases between. The CDR3 reads CASSQAINSYEQYF. The DNA for the CDR3 is TGCGCCAGCAGCCAAGCTATAAATAGCTACGAGCAGTACTTC.